This passage covers 17 T cell receptor beta chains from one sample sequenced in a study of shared clonotypes between healthy human individuals. The assay was immunoSEQ multiplex PCR, and TCRdb's table has in-frame clones only and misses some. This table has millions of clones, approximately 94% appearing once. Positive CCR7 selection of CD45RO-negative cells yielded the naive CD8 cells, and terminally differentiated effector memory CD45RA+ cells were excluded. Specimen: naive CD8+ T cells from PBMCs. The source is a man between 18 and 29 years old in good health. Some clones in this sample may be carry-over from other donors' samples.

Worth noting for this clone: The sample contains more than one DNA sequence encoding this CDR3. The chain employs TRBV27 and TRBJ2-7; no definite D call. This CDR3 spans 13 amino acids. Trimming pared 5 bases from V and 2 bases from J, leaving 10 bases between. Germline V CDR1 and CDR2: MNHEY, SMNVEV (reference sequence). Written as DNA, the CDR3 is TGTGCCAGCAGTCTTAGCTCTCCCTACGAGCAGTACTTC. This gives the protein CASSLSSPYEQYF.

The chain carries TRBV27 and TRBJ1-1, with 8 bases matching TRBD1. The V and J ends lost 5 bases and 1 base, in that order; junction bases with no gene match: 9. CDR1 and CDR2 (germline): MNHEY, SMNVEV (reference sequence). This CDR3 has 16 amino acids. CDR3 sequence (DNA): TGTGCCAGCAGTCCAAGACAGGGGCCTACGAACACTGAAGCTTTCTTT. Encoded protein: CASSPRQGPTNTEAFF.

The CDR3 reads CASSLDGAGGEQFF. The CDR3 nucleotides are TGTGCCAGCAGCTTAGATGGAGCGGGAGGAGAGCAGTTCTTC. This rearrangement joins TRBV7-9 to TRBJ2-1; TRBD2 matches at 9 bases. V was pared by 1 base and J by 10 bases, with 5 bases of the junction left unmatched. CDR3 size: 14 residues. Germline V gene data show CDR1 as SEHNR and CDR2 as FQNEAQ (reference sequence).

This clone has just one count. This CDR3 reads CSARQARNTEAFF. In DNA, the CDR3 is TGCAGCGCCAGACAGGCCCGTAACACTGAAGCTTTCTTT. This rearrangement joins TRBV29-1 to TRBJ1-1; D might be TRBD1 (6 bases). Trimming shortened V by 7 bases and J by 2 bases, and 14 bases separated the two germline ends. The CDR3 has 13 amino acids. Germline V CDR1 and CDR2: SQVTM, ANQGSEA.

The V gene is TRBV9, the J gene TRBJ1-2; 10 nucleotides agree with TRBD1. Germline loops: CDR1 SGDLS, CDR2 YYNGEE. CDR3 length: 14 amino acids. After removal of 4 bases from V and 7 bases from J, the junction contained 7 bases not matched to a gene. CDR3 region: CASSQGQGNPGYTF. CDR3 sequence (DNA): TGTGCCAGCAGCCAGGGACAGGGGAATCCTGGCTACACCTTC.

The V and J genes are TRBV7-2 and TRBJ1-2; no clear D. Per the germline V gene, CDR1 is SGHTA and CDR2 is FQGNSA. The V end was cut by 3 bases, the J end by 7 bases, with 6 bases between. The length of the CDR3 is 11 residues. The CDR3 reads CASSFEFGYTF. The DNA of the CDR3 is TGTGCCAGCAGCTTCGAGTTTGGCTACACCTTC.

This clone was seen just once. The chain carries TRBV7-6 and TRBJ2-7; TRBD2 is a possible D gene (6 bases). CDR1 is SGHVS and CDR2 is FNYEAQ in the germline V gene. The V end lost 5 bases, the J end lost 3 bases, and 14 bases lay between the germline ends. This CDR3 spans 14 amino acids. Here the CDR3 DNA reads TGTGCCAGCAGCAACCTGGGCGGGGTCTACGAGCAGTACTTC. This translates into CASSNLGGVYEQYF.

There are a few counts of this clone. The V gene is TRBV27, the J gene TRBJ1-2; 10 bases line up with TRBD1. Germline values: CDR1 MNHEY, CDR2 SMNVEV (reference sequence). The CDR3 runs to 15 residues. Trimming took 6 bases from V and 4 from J; bases not matched to a gene: 8. The CDR3 DNA follows: TGTGCCAGCAGATATGACAGGGGGCCAGTCTATGGCTACACCTTC. Protein product: CASRYDRGPVYGYTF.

This sequence joins TRBV5-4 and TRBJ2-1; tentative D call: TRBD1 (5 bases). The CDR3 spans 15 residues. The germline V and J ends were trimmed by 4 bases and 0 bases, with 11 bases remaining between them. Per the germline V gene, CDR1 is SGHNT and CDR2 is YYREEE (reference sequence). As DNA, the CDR3 is TGTGCCAGCAGCCCAGGGCAGGGCTCCTACAATGAGCAGTTCTTC. This codes for CASSPGQGSYNEQFF.

For this clone: It may be a read error: a sequence one base away is much more abundant. V is TRBV5-5 and J is TRBJ2-7; D is undetermined. Germline-derived CDR1 and CDR2 are SGHKS and YYEKEE (reference sequence). This CDR3 has 11 residues. The V end was cut by 0 bases, the J end by 3 bases, with 1 base between. CDR3 sequence reads: CASSLVYEQYF. For the CDR3, the DNA is TGTGCCAGCAGCTTGGTCTACGAGCAGTACTTC.

This chain links TRBV7-9 with TRBJ2-7; 7 bases line up with TRBD1. The germline V gene has CDR1 SEHNR and CDR2 FQNEAQ (reference sequence). The CDR3 covers 13 residues. V lost 4 bases to trimming and J lost 2 bases; unmatched junction nucleotides: 2. This CDR3 reads CASSWDRTYEQYF. The CDR3 region has the DNA TGTGCCAGCAGCTGGGACAGAACCTACGAGCAGTACTTC.

This chain joins TRBV5-4 and TRBJ1-2; D might be TRBD1 (5 bases). Trimming left V 9 bases short and J 3 bases short, with 9 bases between. Germline assignment: CDR1 SGHNT and CDR2 YYREEE (reference sequence). The CDR3 sequence is 11 residues long. The CDR3 is CATSQDYGYTF. For the CDR3, the DNA is TGTGCCACTTCACAGGACTATGGCTACACCTTC.

V and J are TRBV27 and TRBJ1-2; 7 nucleotides align to TRBD1. Trimming took 5 bases from V and 3 from J; bases not matched to a gene: 12. Per germline, CDR1 MNHEY and CDR2 SMNVEV (reference sequence). The CDR3 length is 16 residues. CDR3 protein: CASSPQGGILDYGYTF. The DNA of the CDR3 is TGTGCCAGCAGTCCGCAGGGGGGAATTTTAGACTATGGCTACACCTTC.

The chain has TRBV5-1 and TRBJ1-1; D is unresolved. The CDR3 extends over 14 amino acids. Per the germline V gene, CDR1 is SGHRS and CDR2 is YFSETQ. Trimming removed 7 bases at V and 4 bases at J, with 17 bases between. DNA of the CDR3: TGCGCCAGCTGCGAAGTGGGGTGCAGCACTGAAGCTTTCTTT. This translates into CASCEVGCSTEAFF. Drawing the rest from reference TRBV5-1 and TRBJ1-1, the complete variable domain is KAGVTQTPRYLIKTRGQQVTLSCSPISGHRSVSWYQQTPGQGLQFLFEYFSETQRNKGNFPGRFSGRQFSNSRSEMNVSTLELGDSALYLCASCEVGCSTEAFFGQGTRLTVV.

This chain uses TRBV9 with TRBJ2-1; D remains unclear. This CDR3 has 15 amino acids. Germline lookup yields CDR1 SGDLS and CDR2 YYNGEE. V shed 0 bases and J shed 4 bases, with 11 bases lying between them. In nucleotides, the CDR3 is TGTGCCAGCAGCGTAGGTGCCCAAGCGTACAATGAGCAGTTCTTC. Residues: CASSVGAQAYNEQFF.

The genes are TRBV9 and TRBJ2-1; TRBD2 matches 8 bases. Per germline, CDR1 SGDLS and CDR2 YYNGEE. With 3 bases clipped from V and 6 bases from J, the junction kept 8 bases outside the gene matches. CDR3 size: 15 residues. The CDR3 DNA is TGTGCCAGCAGCGACCGGGGGGGACTCTTCAATGAGCAGTTCTTC. It is translated as CASSDRGGLFNEQFF.

This clone was detected once. The genes are TRBV12-5 and TRBJ2-2, with no clear D. CDR3 size: 14 residues. Germline V gene sequence: CDR1 LGHNT, CDR2 FRNRAP. The V end was cut by 10 bases, the J end by 1 base, with 13 bases between. The CDR3: CAIRTPRNTGELFF. The CDR3, as DNA: TGTGCTATAAGGACCCCTCGGAACACCGGGGAGCTGTTTTTT. The full variable domain, rest sourced from reference TRBV12-5 and TRBJ2-2, is DARVTQTPRHKVTEMGQEVTMRCQPILGHNTVFWYRQTMMQGLELLAYFRNRAPLDDSGMPKDRFSAEMPDATLATLKIQPSEPRDSAVYFCAIRTPRNTGELFFGEGSRLTVL.